A selection of T cell receptor beta chains follows, all from one sample in a study of blood T cells in healthy people across ages. One entry per CDR3 protein, called by TCRdb with MiXCR from the 5' RACE reads. The data show about 590,000 distinct CDR3 sequences, with roughly 31% seen just once and 15% to 19% held by the top ten. Sequencing was done on a sample of blood. Source of these receptors: a woman of 80 years or more in good health. Both conserved end residues are part of each CDR3. The order of the fields is D gene, J gene, V gene, clone size, CDR3 length, CDR3 protein, CDR3 DNA. D genes are given only for firm matches. Only some rows state a clone size, as once, few, many or a class for expanded clones.

D gene: NA
J gene: TRBJ1-2
V gene: TRBV6-2/TRBV6-3
clone size: many
CDR3 length: 14
CDR3 protein: CASSWGTSNYGYTF
CDR3 DNA: TGTGCCAGCAGTTGGGGGACATCCAACTATGGCTACACCTTC

D gene: NA
J gene: TRBJ2-3
V gene: TRBV6-6
clone size: few
CDR3 length: 15
CDR3 protein: CASSYSRGVRDTQYF
CDR3 DNA: TGTGCCAGCAGTTATTCGAGGGGGGTGAGGGATACGCAGTATTTT

D gene: NA
J gene: TRBJ2-1
V gene: TRBV11-2
clone size: few
CDR3 length: 11
CDR3 protein: CASSLMYEQFF
CDR3 DNA: TGTGCCAGCAGTTTAATGTATGAGCAGTTCTTC

D gene: NA
J gene: TRBJ2-1
V gene: TRBV5-1
clone size: NA
CDR3 length: 13
CDR3 protein: CASSLELNNEQFF
CDR3 DNA: TGCGCCAGCAGCTTGGAACTGAACAATGAGCAGTTCTTC

D gene: NA
J gene: TRBJ1-6
V gene: TRBV7-2
clone size: many
CDR3 length: 16
CDR3 protein: CASSFGGSSYNSPLHF
CDR3 DNA: TGTGCCAGCAGCTTCGGGGGAAGCTCCTATAATTCACCCCTCCACTTT

D gene: NA
J gene: TRBJ1-2
V gene: TRBV20-1
clone size: NA
CDR3 length: 12
CDR3 protein: CSATGQTYGYTF
CDR3 DNA: TGCAGTGCTACAGGACAGACCTATGGCTACACCTTC

D gene: TRBD2
J gene: TRBJ2-1
V gene: TRBV12-3/TRBV12-4
clone size: few
CDR3 length: 14
CDR3 protein: CASSLARGANEQFF
CDR3 DNA: TGTGCCAGCAGTTTAGCGCGGGGGGCCAATGAGCAGTTCTTC

D gene: NA
J gene: TRBJ2-2
V gene: TRBV3-1
clone size: NA
CDR3 length: 14
CDR3 protein: CASSQDLQTRELFF
CDR3 DNA: TGTGCCAGCAGCCAAGATTTACAGACCCGGGAGCTGTTTTTT

D gene: NA
J gene: TRBJ2-1
V gene: TRBV29-1
clone size: many
CDR3 length: 13
CDR3 protein: CSVNPGPGNEQFF
CDR3 DNA: TGCAGCGTCAACCCGGGGCCAGGGAATGAGCAGTTCTTC

D gene: TRBD2
J gene: TRBJ2-7
V gene: TRBV6-2/TRBV6-3
clone size: many
CDR3 length: 13
CDR3 protein: CASSPAGAYEQYF
CDR3 DNA: TGTGCCAGCAGCCCAGCGGGGGCCTACGAGCAGTACTTC

D gene: NA
J gene: TRBJ1-1
V gene: TRBV29-1
clone size: many
CDR3 length: 14
CDR3 protein: CSVEVGSKGTEAFF
CDR3 DNA: TGCAGCGTTGAAGTTGGCAGTAAGGGAACTGAAGCTTTCTTT

D gene: NA
J gene: TRBJ1-2
V gene: TRBV3-1
clone size: NA
CDR3 length: 15
CDR3 protein: CASSQTGTLNYGYTF
CDR3 DNA: TGTGCCAGCAGCCAAACCGGGACACTGAACTATGGCTACACCTTC

D gene: NA
J gene: TRBJ2-3
V gene: TRBV7-2
clone size: few
CDR3 length: 18
CDR3 protein: CAGNLDPGLSFSTDTQYF
CDR3 DNA: TGTGCCGGCAACTTAGACCCGGGACTGAGTTTTAGCACAGATACGCAGTATTTT

D gene: NA
J gene: TRBJ1-5
V gene: TRBV4-2
clone size: NA
CDR3 length: 15
CDR3 protein: CASGQDEAGDQPQHF
CDR3 DNA: TGTGCCAGCGGCCAAGATGAGGCAGGGGACCAGCCCCAGCATTTT

D gene: NA
J gene: TRBJ2-7
V gene: TRBV6-5
clone size: many
CDR3 length: 11
CDR3 protein: CASSQGIEQYF
CDR3 DNA: TGTGCCAGCAGTCAGGGAATCGAGCAGTACTTC

D gene: TRBD1
J gene: TRBJ1-1
V gene: TRBV2
clone size: NA
CDR3 length: 15
CDR3 protein: CASSEVTGWNTEAFF
CDR3 DNA: TGTGCCAGCAGTGAAGTGACAGGGTGGAACACTGAAGCTTTCTTT

D gene: TRBD2
J gene: TRBJ2-1
V gene: TRBV20-1
clone size: NA
CDR3 length: 16
CDR3 protein: CSAREGGLAMGNEQFF
CDR3 DNA: TGCAGTGCTAGAGAAGGGGGACTAGCGATGGGCAATGAGCAGTTCTTC

D gene: NA
J gene: TRBJ2-3
V gene: TRBV6-2/TRBV6-3
clone size: many
CDR3 length: 13
CDR3 protein: CASSYGGGNTQYF
CDR3 DNA: TGTGCCAGCAGTTACGGGGGCGGTAATACGCAGTATTTT

D gene: NA
J gene: TRBJ1-6
V gene: TRBV6-5
clone size: many
CDR3 length: 14
CDR3 protein: CASSPAARNSPLHF
CDR3 DNA: TGTGCCAGCAGCCCGGCCGCTCGGAATTCACCCCTCCACTTT

D gene: TRBD1
J gene: TRBJ1-6
V gene: TRBV3-1
clone size: NA
CDR3 length: 15
CDR3 protein: CANSQGQGANSPLHF
CDR3 DNA: TGTGCCAACAGCCAAGGACAGGGGGCAAATTCACCCCTCCACTTT

D gene: NA
J gene: TRBJ2-4
V gene: TRBV7-2
clone size: NA
CDR3 length: 15
CDR3 protein: CASSPGLVAKNIQYF
CDR3 DNA: TGTGCCAGCAGCCCCGGCCTGGTAGCCAAAAACATTCAGTACTTC

D gene: NA
J gene: TRBJ2-6
V gene: TRBV27
clone size: many
CDR3 length: 18
CDR3 protein: CASTPSRGRGSGANVLTF
CDR3 DNA: TGTGCCAGCACTCCTTCTAGAGGCCGGGGCTCTGGGGCCAACGTCCTGACTTTC

D gene: NA
J gene: TRBJ1-6
V gene: TRBV15
clone size: many
CDR3 length: 14
CDR3 protein: CATSKDNYNSPLHF
CDR3 DNA: TGTGCCACCAGCAAAGACAACTATAATTCACCCCTCCACTTT

D gene: TRBD1
J gene: TRBJ1-5
V gene: TRBV4-3
clone size: NA
CDR3 length: 15
CDR3 protein: CASSPQDRGSQPQHF
CDR3 DNA: TGCGCCAGCAGCCCCCAAGACAGGGGGAGTCAGCCCCAGCATTTT

D gene: NA
J gene: TRBJ1-6
V gene: TRBV27
clone size: many
CDR3 length: 12
CDR3 protein: CASSKPNSPLHF
CDR3 DNA: TGTGCCAGCAGCAAACCAAATTCACCCCTCCACTTT

D gene: TRBD1
J gene: TRBJ2-1
V gene: TRBV20-1
clone size: many
CDR3 length: 18
CDR3 protein: CSARDPRTGRGSYNEQFF
CDR3 DNA: TGCAGTGCTAGAGACCCTAGGACAGGCCGAGGCTCCTACAATGAGCAGTTCTTC

D gene: TRBD2
J gene: TRBJ2-3
V gene: TRBV5-1
clone size: NA
CDR3 length: 15
CDR3 protein: CASGLEAGVTDTQYF
CDR3 DNA: TGCGCCAGCGGCTTAGAAGCGGGAGTCACAGATACGCAGTATTTT

D gene: NA
J gene: TRBJ2-4
V gene: TRBV27
clone size: NA
CDR3 length: 14
CDR3 protein: CARGTGNPGNIQYF
CDR3 DNA: TGTGCCAGAGGCACAGGGAACCCAGGAAACATTCAGTACTTC

D gene: NA
J gene: TRBJ2-3
V gene: TRBV3-1
clone size: many
CDR3 length: 15
CDR3 protein: CASSQVSTSTDTQYF
CDR3 DNA: TGTGCCAGCAGCCAAGTTTCTACTAGCACAGATACGCAGTATTTT

D gene: TRBD2
J gene: TRBJ2-5
V gene: TRBV2
clone size: NA
CDR3 length: 15
CDR3 protein: CASSGARGEKETQYF
CDR3 DNA: TGTGCTAGCAGTGGAGCTCGGGGGGAAAAAGAGACCCAGTACTTC

D gene: NA
J gene: TRBJ1-5
V gene: TRBV10-2
clone size: few
CDR3 length: 16
CDR3 protein: CASSPTEGQHNQPQHF
CDR3 DNA: TGCGCCAGCAGCCCCACCGAGGGGCAACACAATCAGCCCCAGCATTTT

D gene: NA
J gene: TRBJ1-2
V gene: TRBV10-3
clone size: many
CDR3 length: 13
CDR3 protein: CAISELSSAGYTF
CDR3 DNA: TGTGCCATCAGTGAGTTAAGTTCCGCTGGCTACACCTTC